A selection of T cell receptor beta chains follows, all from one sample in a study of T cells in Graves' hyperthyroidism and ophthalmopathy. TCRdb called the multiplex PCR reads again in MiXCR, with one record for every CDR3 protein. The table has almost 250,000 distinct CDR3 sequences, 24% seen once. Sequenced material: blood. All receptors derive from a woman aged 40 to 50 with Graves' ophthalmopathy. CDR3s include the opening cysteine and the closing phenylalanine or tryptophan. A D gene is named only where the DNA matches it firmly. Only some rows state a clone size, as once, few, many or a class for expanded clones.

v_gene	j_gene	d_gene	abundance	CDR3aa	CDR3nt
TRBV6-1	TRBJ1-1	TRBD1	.	CASNLSAWGQGLAEAFF	TGTGCCAGCAACCTTTCAGCCTGGGGACAGGGTCTTGCTGAAGCTTTCTTT
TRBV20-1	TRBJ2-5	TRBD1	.	CSARQGALRTQYF	TGCAGTGCTAGGCAGGGGGCTCTCCGGACCCAGTACTTC
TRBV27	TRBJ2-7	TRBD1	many	CASRKTGLGSYEQYF	TGTGCCAGCAGAAAGACAGGGCTAGGGTCTTACGAGCAGTACTTC
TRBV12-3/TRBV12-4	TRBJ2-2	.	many	CASSRGPTANTGELFF	TGTGCCAGCAGTCGCGGTCCGACGGCGAACACCGGGGAGCTGTTTTTT
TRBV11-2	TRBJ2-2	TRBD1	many	CASSWTGPNTGELFF	TGTGCCAGCAGCTGGACAGGGCCGAACACCGGGGAGCTGTTTTTT
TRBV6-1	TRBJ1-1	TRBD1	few	CASSEFGQASSNTEAFF	TGTGCCAGCAGTGAGTTCGGACAGGCTAGTTCGAACACTGAAGCTTTCTTT
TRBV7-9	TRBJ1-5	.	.	CASSLAAGGPQHF	TGTGCCAGCAGCTTAGCGGCGGGTGGTCCCCAGCATTTT
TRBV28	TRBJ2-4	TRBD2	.	CASSMPGGALNIQYF	TGTGCCAGCAGTATGCCCGGGGGGGCCCTGAACATTCAGTACTTC
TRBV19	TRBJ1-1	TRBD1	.	CASSPNRGETEAFF	TGTGCCAGTAGTCCGAACAGGGGTGAGACTGAAGCTTTCTTT
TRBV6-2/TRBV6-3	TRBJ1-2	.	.	CASSYSHGRRGIGRGYTF	TGTGCCAGCAGTTACTCCCACGGGAGGCGGGGGATAGGACGCGGCTACACCTTC
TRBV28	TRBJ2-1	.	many	CASRPPGARDTEQFF	TGTGCCAGCAGACCCCCGGGTGCGAGGGATACTGAGCAGTTCTTC
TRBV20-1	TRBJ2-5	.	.	CSAWGDSETQYF	TGCAGTGCTTGGGGGGACTCCGAGACCCAGTACTTC
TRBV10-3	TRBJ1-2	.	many	CAIRTRSGYGYTF	TGTGCCATCAGGACCCGCTCCGGTTATGGCTACACCTTC